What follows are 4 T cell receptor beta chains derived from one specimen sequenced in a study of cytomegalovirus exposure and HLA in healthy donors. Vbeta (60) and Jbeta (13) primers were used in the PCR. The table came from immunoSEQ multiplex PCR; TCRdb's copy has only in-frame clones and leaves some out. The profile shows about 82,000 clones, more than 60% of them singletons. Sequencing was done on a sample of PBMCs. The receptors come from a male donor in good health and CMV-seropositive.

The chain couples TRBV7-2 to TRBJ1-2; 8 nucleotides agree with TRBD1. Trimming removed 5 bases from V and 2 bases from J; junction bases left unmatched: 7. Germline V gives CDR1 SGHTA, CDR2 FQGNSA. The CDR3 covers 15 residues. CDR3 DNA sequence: TGTGCCAGCAGCGAACAGGGGGTTCTAAACTATGGCTACACCTTC. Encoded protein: CASSEQGVLNYGYTF.

The DNA of the CDR3 is TGTGCCAGCAGCGGCGCGCGGGCTCAAGAGACCCAGTACTTC. This sequence encodes CASSGARAQETQYF. The J gene is TRBJ2-5, the V gene TRBV5-4; perhaps TRBD2 as D (5 bases). The V gene lost 4 bases and the J gene lost 2 bases, with 12 bases spanning the gap. The CDR3 loop spans 14 amino acids. Germline V gene data show CDR1 as SGHNT and CDR2 as YYREEE (reference sequence).

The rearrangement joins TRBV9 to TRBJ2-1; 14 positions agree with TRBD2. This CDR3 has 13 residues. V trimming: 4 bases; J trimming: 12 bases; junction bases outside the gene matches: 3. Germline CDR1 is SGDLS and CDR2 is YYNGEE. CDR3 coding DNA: TGTGCCAGCAGCTTCGGGACTAGCGGGAGGCAGTTCTTC. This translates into CASSFGTSGRQFF.

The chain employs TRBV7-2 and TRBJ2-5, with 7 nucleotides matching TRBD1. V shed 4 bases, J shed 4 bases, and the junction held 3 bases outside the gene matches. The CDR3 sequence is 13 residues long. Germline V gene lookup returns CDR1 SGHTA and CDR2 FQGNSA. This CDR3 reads CASSYYRGETQYF. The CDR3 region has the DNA TGTGCCAGCAGCTATTACAGGGGAGAGACCCAGTACTTC.